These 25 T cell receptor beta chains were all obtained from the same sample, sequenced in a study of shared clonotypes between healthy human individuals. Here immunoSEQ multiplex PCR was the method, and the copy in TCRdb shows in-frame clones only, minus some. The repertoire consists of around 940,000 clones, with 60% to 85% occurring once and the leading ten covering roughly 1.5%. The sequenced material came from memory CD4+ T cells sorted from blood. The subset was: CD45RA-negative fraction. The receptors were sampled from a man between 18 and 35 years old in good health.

This chain's CDR3 is CASSYPGTASYEQYF. CDR3 sequence (DNA): TGTGCCAGCAGTTACCCGGGGACAGCCTCCTACGAGCAGTACTTC. V gene TRBV6-6 combines with J gene TRBJ2-7; 7 bases line up with TRBD1. J lost 0 bases, V lost 2 bases, and 4 bases had no gene match. The CDR3 sequence is 15 residues long. Looked up from germline, CDR1 is MNHNY and CDR2 is SVGAGI (reference sequence).

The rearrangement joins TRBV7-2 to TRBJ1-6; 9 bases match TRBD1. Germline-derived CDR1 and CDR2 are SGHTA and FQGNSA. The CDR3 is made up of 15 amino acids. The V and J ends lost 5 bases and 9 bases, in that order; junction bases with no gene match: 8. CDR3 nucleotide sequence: TGTGCCAGCAGCGGACCCGGGACAGGGAGTTCACCCCTCCACTTT. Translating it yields CASSGPGTGSSPLHF.

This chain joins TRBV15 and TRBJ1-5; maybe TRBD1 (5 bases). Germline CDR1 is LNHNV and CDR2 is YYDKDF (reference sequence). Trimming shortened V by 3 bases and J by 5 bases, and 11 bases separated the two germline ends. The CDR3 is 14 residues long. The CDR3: CATSRGGGDQPQHF. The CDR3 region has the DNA TGTGCCACCAGCAGGGGGGGAGGGGATCAGCCCCAGCATTTT. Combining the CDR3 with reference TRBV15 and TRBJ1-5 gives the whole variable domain DAMVIQNPRYQVTQFGKPVTLSCSQTLNHNVMYWYQQKSSQAPKLLFHYYDKDFNNEADTPDNFQSRRPNTSFCFLDIRSPGLGDTAMYLCATSRGGGDQPQHFGDGTRLSIL.

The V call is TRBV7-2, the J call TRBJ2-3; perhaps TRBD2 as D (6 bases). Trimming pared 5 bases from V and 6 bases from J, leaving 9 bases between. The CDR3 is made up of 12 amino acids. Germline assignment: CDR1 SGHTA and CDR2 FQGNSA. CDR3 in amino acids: CASSLDYDTQYF. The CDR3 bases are TGTGCCAGCAGCCTGGACTACGATACGCAGTATTTT. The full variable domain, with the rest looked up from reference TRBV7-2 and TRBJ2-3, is GAGVSQSPSNKVTEKGKDVELRCDPISGHTALYWYRQSLGQGLEFLIYFQGNSAPDKSGLPSDRFSAERTGGSVSTLTIQRTQQEDSAVYLCASSLDYDTQYFGPGTRLTVL.

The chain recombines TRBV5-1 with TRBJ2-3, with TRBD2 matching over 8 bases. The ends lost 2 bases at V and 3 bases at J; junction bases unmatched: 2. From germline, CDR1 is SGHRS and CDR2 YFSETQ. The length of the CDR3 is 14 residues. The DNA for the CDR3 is TGCGCCAGCAGCTTCGGGGGGGCGACAGATACGCAGTATTTT. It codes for CASSFGGATDTQYF.

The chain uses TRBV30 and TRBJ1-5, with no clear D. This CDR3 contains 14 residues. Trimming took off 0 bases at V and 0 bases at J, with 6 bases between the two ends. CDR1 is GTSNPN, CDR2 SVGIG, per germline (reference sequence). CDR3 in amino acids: CAWSVQHSNQPQHF. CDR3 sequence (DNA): TGTGCCTGGAGTGTACAGCATAGCAATCAGCCCCAGCATTTT.

This CDR3 is CASKILSKNSQHF. The CDR3 nucleotides read TGCGCCAGCAAGATCTTAAGTAAGAACAGCCAGCATTTT. The chain recombines TRBV23-1 with TRBJ1-5; no definite D call. TRBV23-1 is filed as an ORF, its function uncertain. CDR3 length equals 13 residues. V was cut by 7 bases and J by 12 bases, with 19 bases left in between.

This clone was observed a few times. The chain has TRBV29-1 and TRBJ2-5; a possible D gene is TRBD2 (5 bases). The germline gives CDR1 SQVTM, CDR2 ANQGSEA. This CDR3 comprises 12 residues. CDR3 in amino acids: CSVTGILETQYF. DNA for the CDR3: TGCAGTGTGACGGGGATTTTGGAGACCCAGTACTTC.

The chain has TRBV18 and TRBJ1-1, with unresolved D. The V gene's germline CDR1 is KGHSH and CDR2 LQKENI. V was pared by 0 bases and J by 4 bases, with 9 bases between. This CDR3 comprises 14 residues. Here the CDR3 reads CASSPPISATEAFF. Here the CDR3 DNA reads TGTGCCAGCTCACCACCGATCAGTGCCACTGAAGCTTTCTTT. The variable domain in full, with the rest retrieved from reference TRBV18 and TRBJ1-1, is NAGVMQNPRHLVRRRGQEARLRCSPMKGHSHVYWYRQLPEEGLKFMVYLQKENIIDESGMPKERFSAEFPKEGPSILRIQQVVRGDSAAYFCASSPPISATEAFFGQGTRLTVV.

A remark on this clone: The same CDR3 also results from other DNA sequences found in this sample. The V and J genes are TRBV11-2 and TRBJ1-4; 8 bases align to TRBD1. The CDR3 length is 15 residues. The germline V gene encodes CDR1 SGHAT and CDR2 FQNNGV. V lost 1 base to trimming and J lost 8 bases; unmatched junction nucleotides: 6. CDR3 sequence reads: CASSLVTGGNEKLFF. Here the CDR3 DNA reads TGTGCCAGCAGCTTAGTAACAGGGGGAAACGAAAAACTGTTTTTT.

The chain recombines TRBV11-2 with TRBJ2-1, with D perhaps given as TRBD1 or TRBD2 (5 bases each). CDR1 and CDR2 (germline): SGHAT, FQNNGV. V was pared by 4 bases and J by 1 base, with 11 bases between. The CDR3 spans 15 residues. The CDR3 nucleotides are TGTGCCAGCAGCTCTAGCTGGGGGTCCTACAATGAGCAGTTCTTC. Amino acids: CASSSSWGSYNEQFF.

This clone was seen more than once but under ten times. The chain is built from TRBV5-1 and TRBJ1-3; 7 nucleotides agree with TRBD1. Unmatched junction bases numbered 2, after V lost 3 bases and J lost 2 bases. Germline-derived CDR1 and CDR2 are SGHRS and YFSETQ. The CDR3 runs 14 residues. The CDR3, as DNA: TGCGCCAGCAGCTATACAGGGGCTGGAAACACCATATATTTT. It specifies CASSYTGAGNTIYF.

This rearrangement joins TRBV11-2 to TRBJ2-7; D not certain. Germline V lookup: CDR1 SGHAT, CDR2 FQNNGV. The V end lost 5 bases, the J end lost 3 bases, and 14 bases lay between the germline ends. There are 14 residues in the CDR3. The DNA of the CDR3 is TGTGCCAGCAGCCTAGGGCTCTTAGGCTACGAGCAGTACTTC. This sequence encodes CASSLGLLGYEQYF.

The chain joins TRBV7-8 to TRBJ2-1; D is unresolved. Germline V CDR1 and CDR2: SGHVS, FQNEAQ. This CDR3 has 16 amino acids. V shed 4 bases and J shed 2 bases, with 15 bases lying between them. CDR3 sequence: CASSSLMVPTYNEQFF. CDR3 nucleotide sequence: TGTGCCAGCAGCTCCCTTATGGTGCCCACCTACAATGAGCAGTTCTTC.

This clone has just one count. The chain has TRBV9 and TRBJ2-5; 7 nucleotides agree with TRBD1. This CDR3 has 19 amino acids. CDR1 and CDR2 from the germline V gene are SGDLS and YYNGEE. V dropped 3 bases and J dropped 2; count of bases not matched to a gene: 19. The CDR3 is CASSGPPKGAGLYQETQYF. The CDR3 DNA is TGTGCCAGCAGCGGGCCGCCGAAGGGGGCCGGACTTTATCAAGAGACCCAGTACTTC.

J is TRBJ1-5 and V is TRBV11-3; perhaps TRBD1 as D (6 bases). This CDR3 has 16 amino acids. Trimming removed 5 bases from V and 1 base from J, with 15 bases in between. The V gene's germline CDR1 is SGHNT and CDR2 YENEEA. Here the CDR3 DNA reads TGTGCCAGCAGCCCAATTTTACAGGGCAGCAATCAGCCCCAGCATTTT. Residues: CASSPILQGSNQPQHF.

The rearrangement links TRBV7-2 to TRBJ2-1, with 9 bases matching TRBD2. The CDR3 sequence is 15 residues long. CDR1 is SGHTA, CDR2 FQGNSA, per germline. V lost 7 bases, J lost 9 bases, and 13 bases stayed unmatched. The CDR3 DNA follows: TGTGCCAGCAACGTAGCGGGAGTGTCAACCGGTGAGCAGTTCTTC. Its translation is CASNVAGVSTGEQFF. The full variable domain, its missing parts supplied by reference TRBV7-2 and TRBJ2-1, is GAGVSQSPSNKVTEKGKDVELRCDPISGHTALYWYRQSLGQGLEFLIYFQGNSAPDKSGLPSDRFSAERTGGSVSTLTIQRTQQEDSAVYLCASNVAGVSTGEQFFGPGTRLTVL.

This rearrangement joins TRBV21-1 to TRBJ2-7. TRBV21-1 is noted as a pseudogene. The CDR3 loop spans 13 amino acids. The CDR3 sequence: CASPHGSSYEQYF. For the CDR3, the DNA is TGTGCCTCCCCACACGGAAGCTCCTACGAGCAGTACTTC.

As DNA, the CDR3 is TGTGCCAGCAGCCCGGACGTTTACGAGCAGTACTTC. Protein: CASSPDVYEQYF. The chain has TRBV28 and TRBJ2-7, with D uncertain. V lost 6 bases to trimming and J lost 4 bases, with 10 bases between them. The CDR3 spans 12 residues. Germline values: CDR1 MDHEN, CDR2 SYDVKM.

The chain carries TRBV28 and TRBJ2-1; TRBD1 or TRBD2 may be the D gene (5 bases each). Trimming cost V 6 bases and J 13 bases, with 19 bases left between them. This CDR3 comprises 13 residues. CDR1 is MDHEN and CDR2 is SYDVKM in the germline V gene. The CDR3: CASSLNPGLPQFF. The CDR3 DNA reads TGTGCCAGCAGCCTCAATCCGGGGCTACCTCAGTTCTTC.

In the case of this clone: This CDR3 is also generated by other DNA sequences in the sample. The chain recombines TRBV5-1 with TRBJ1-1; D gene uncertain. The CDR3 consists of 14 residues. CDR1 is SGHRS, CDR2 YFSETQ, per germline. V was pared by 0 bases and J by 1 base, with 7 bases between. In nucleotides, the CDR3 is TGCGCCAGCAGCTTGGATGGAGGGAACACTGAAGCTTTCTTT. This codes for CASSLDGGNTEAFF.

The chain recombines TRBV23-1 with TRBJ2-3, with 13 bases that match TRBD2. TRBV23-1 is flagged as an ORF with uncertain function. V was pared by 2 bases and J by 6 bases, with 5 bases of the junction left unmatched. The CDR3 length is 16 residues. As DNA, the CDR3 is TGCGCCAGCAGTCAAGTGGGACTAGCGGGATTTGATACGCAGTATTTT. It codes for CASSQVGLAGFDTQYF.

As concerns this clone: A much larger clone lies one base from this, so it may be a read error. CDR3 loop: CASSGQLNTEAFF. The CDR3 DNA sequence: TGTGCCAGCAGCGGACAGCTGAACACTGAAGCTTTCTTT. The V and J genes are TRBV5-5 and TRBJ1-1; a possible D gene is TRBD1 (6 bases). The V and J ends lost 4 bases and 0 bases respectively, with 7 bases between them. The CDR3 has 13 amino acids. The germline V gene encodes CDR1 SGHKS and CDR2 YYEKEE (reference sequence).

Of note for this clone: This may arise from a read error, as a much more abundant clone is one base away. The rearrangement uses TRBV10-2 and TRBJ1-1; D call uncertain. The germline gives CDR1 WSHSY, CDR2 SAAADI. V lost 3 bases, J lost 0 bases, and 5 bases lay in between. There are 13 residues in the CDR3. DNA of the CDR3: TGCGCCAGCAGTGACAGCATGAACACTGAAGCTTTCTTT. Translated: CASSDSMNTEAFF.

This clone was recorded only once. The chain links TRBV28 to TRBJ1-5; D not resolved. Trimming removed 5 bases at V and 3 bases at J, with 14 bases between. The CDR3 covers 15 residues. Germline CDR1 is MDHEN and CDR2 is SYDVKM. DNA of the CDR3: TGTGCCAGCAGTGTTCTGGCCGCAAACAATCAGCCCCAGCATTTT. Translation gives CASSVLAANNQPQHF. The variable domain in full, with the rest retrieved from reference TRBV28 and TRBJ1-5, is DVKVTQSSRYLVKRTGEKVFLECVQDMDHENMFWYRQDPGLGLRLIYFSYDVKMKEKGDIPEGYSVSREKKERFSLILESASTNQTSMYLCASSVLAANNQPQHFGDGTRLSIL.